This TCR beta chain was profiled in a study of shared clonotypes between healthy human individuals. Study-wide context: CD4 naive cells filled three plates per donor, CD4 memory three, CD8 naive two and CD8 memory one.

This CDR3 comprises 18 residues. Trimming pared 0 bases from V and 5 bases from J, leaving 20 bases between. From germline, CDR1 is LNHDA and CDR2 SQIVND (reference sequence). The assay ran at deep level. Data came from immunoSEQ multiplex PCR; TCRdb stores just in-frame clones and leaves some out. Of roughly 640,000 clones listed, approximately 79% are singletons. This clone was counted many times. Its target is not known. Study results and caveats: Generally, naive subsets came out with larger estimated richness than memory subsets.

The chain has TRBV19 and TRBJ1-5; D is ambiguous. Sequencing was done on a sample of memory CD4+ T cells sorted from blood. Subset here: CD45RA-negative fraction. This sequence was found in a woman aged 30 to 39 in good health. This CDR3 reads CASSIDPAGVGSDQPQHF. Here the CDR3 DNA reads TGTGCCAGTAGTATAGATCCCGCCGGAGTGGGGAGTGATCAGCCCCAGCATTTT.